This T cell receptor beta chain was identified during a study of shared clonotypes between healthy human individuals. Study-wide results and limits: What rarefaction showed was incomplete sorted-subset sequencing despite large depth.

This clone came up once. Its antigen is still unknown. In the source study's methods: Filtering was not the same, since immunoSEQ gave junction-only sequences without quality scores. Using immunoSEQ multiplex PCR, the repertoire was profiled, and TCRdb retains in-frame clones only, with some absent. From that table come the V and J calls and clone size; the DNA was used to work out D and trimming. This table has more than 1,200,000 clones, about 98.5% appearing once. This sequence was found in a man younger than 45 in good health. The sequenced sample was naive CD4+ T cells sorted from blood. Subset noted: CD45RA+ positively selected.

In nucleotides, the CDR3 is TGTGCCAGCAGTTCCCGGGAGGGGCGGAACACCGGGGAGCTGTTTTTT. Protein sequence: CASSSREGRNTGELFF. This rearrangement joins TRBV28 to TRBJ2-2, with 8 positions matching TRBD2. The V segment lost 4 bases and the J segment 1 base; nucleotides outside the gene matches: 5. Germline V CDR1 and CDR2: MDHEN, SYDVKM. CDR3 length: 16 residues.